The rows below give T cell receptor beta chains drawn from one sample of a study of metastatic and nonmetastatic thyroid tumors. MiXCR re-clonotyped the PCR reads for TCRdb. Found here are over 10,000 clones, about 22% of them singletons; the top ten hold roughly three fifths. The specimen was blood. These receptors all stem from a male donor with papillary thyroid cancer or a benign thyroid nodule (not recorded which). Some clones in this sample may be carry-over from other donors' samples. The CDR3 runs from the conserved cysteine through the conserved F or W. A D gene is named only where the DNA matches it firmly. A row's size may be missing; if present it is once, few, many or a size class.

TRBJ1-2	NA	NA	TRBV30	CAWSRSSANYGYTF	TGTGCCTGGAGTAGATCGTCGGCTAACTATGGCTACACCTTC
TRBJ2-7	NA	TRBD2	TRBV27	CASSLGLASSYEQYF	TGTGCCAGCAGTTTAGGACTAGCAAGCTCCTACGAGCAGTACTTC
TRBJ1-4	NA	NA	TRBV12-3/TRBV12-4	CASSLGLATNEKLFF	TGTGCCAGCAGTTTAGGGTTAGCAACTAATGAAAAACTGTTTTTT
TRBJ2-5	medium-sized	TRBD2	TRBV28	CASSLSGGWETQYF	TGTGCCAGCAGTCTTAGCGGGGGGTGGGAGACCCAGTACTTC
TRBJ2-2	medium-sized	NA	TRBV28	CASSFNTGELFF	TGTGCCAGCAGTTTCAACACCGGGGAGCTGTTTTTT
TRBJ2-7	NA	TRBD1	TRBV20-1	CSARDLGTGGSFSYEQYF	TGCAGTGCTAGAGATCTAGGGACAGGGGGGTCGTTCTCCTACGAGCAGTACTTC
TRBJ2-7	NA	NA	TRBV30	CAWSGGLIYEQYF	TGTGCCTGGAGTGGGGGGCTGATCTACGAGCAGTACTTC
TRBJ2-1	few	NA	TRBV5-1	CASSLGGAENEQFF	TGCGCCAGCAGCTTGGGGGGGGCTGAGAATGAGCAGTTCTTC
TRBJ2-1	NA	NA	TRBV6-4	CASSDSSCYNEQFF	TGTGCCAGCAGTGACTCTAGCTGTTACAATGAGCAGTTCTTC
TRBJ2-5	NA	NA	TRBV7-2	CASSNTGRAETQYF	TGTGCCAGCAGCAACACGGGCAGGGCAGAGACCCAGTACTTC
TRBJ2-7	NA	NA	TRBV2	CASGIYNRARSYYEQYF	TGTGCCAGCGGGATCTATAACAGGGCCCGGTCCTACTACGAGCAGTACTTC
TRBJ2-7	medium-sized	NA	TRBV12-3/TRBV12-4	CASSSGPLDEQYF	TGTGCCAGCAGTTCCGGGCCCCTGGACGAGCAGTACTTC
TRBJ1-5	NA	NA	TRBV4-1	CASSQVGRNNQPQHF	TGCGCCAGCAGCCAAGTGGGCAGAAATAATCAGCCCCAGCATTTT
TRBJ1-6	NA	NA	TRBV5-1	CASTTAINSPLHF	TGCGCCAGCACCACGGCGATTAATTCACCCCTCCACTTT
TRBJ2-6	few	NA	TRBV28	CASSLFGSGANVLTF	TGTGCCAGCAGTTTATTCGGGTCGGGGGCCAACGTCCTGACTTTC
TRBJ1-1	few	NA	TRBV6-2/TRBV6-3	CASSYSEGAEAFF	TGTGCCAGCAGTTACTCGGAGGGGGCTGAAGCTTTCTTT
TRBJ2-3	NA	TRBD2	TRBV20-1	CSASDEASGILGTDTQYF	TGCAGTGCTTCCGACGAAGCTAGCGGGATTTTAGGCACAGATACGCAGTATTTT
TRBJ2-7	NA	TRBD2	TRBV6-5	CASSFKGLAGGRSYEQYF	TGTGCCAGCAGTTTTAAGGGACTAGCGGGGGGGCGCTCCTACGAGCAGTACTTC
TRBJ2-3	few	TRBD1	TRBV28	CASSTWGDRGSTDTQYF	TGTGCCAGCAGTACCTGGGGAGACAGGGGAAGCACAGATACGCAGTATTTT
TRBJ1-5	NA	TRBD1	TRBV12-3/TRBV12-4	CASSFGTGVQPQHF	TGTGCCAGCAGTTTTGGGACAGGGGTCCAGCCCCAGCATTTT
TRBJ1-3	many	TRBD1	TRBV4-1	CASSRTGQGNTIYF	TGCGCCAGCAGCCGGACAGGACAAGGAAACACCATATATTTT
TRBJ2-2	NA	TRBD2	TRBV6-1	CASSEEASGSQTGELFF	TGTGCCAGCAGTGAAGAGGCTAGCGGGAGTCAGACCGGGGAGCTGTTTTTT
TRBJ2-1	few	NA	TRBV14	CASSQVGNEQFF	TGTGCCAGCAGCCAAGTTGGCAATGAGCAGTTCTTC
TRBJ2-1	medium-sized	NA	TRBV24-1	CATSDRLGNEQFF	TGTGCCACCAGTGATCGACTTGGGAATGAGCAGTTCTTC
TRBJ2-1	once	TRBD2	TRBV30	CAWSSGSSYNEQFF	TGTGCCTGGAGTAGCGGGAGCTCCTACAATGAGCAGTTCTTC
TRBJ1-5	NA	NA	TRBV4-1	CASSRRQINQPQHF	TGCGCCAGCAGCCGGCGCCAGATCAATCAGCCCCAGCATTTT
TRBJ1-1	few	NA	TRBV6-2/TRBV6-3	CASSAGRGGTEAFF	TGTGCCAGCAGTGCCGGACGGGGGGGCACTGAAGCTTTCTTT
TRBJ2-1	NA	NA	TRBV20-1	CSARDFKEAGLYNEQFF	TGCAGTGCTAGAGATTTTAAGGAGGCAGGACTTTACAATGAGCAGTTCTTC
TRBJ1-2	few	TRBD1	TRBV6-6	CASSYLAGGHGYTF	TGTGCCAGCAGTTACCTTGCAGGGGGACATGGCTACACCTTC
TRBJ2-7	NA	NA	TRBV28	CASSLAHEQYF	TGTGCCAGCAGCTTAGCCCACGAGCAGTACTTC
TRBJ2-3	few	NA	TRBV27	CASSLSAVTDTQYF	TGTGCCAGCAGTTTAAGCGCGGTCACAGATACGCAGTATTTT
TRBJ2-5	NA	NA	TRBV30	CAWKAGAVETQYF	TGTGCCTGGAAGGCAGGGGCTGTGGAGACCCAGTACTTC
TRBJ1-2	many	NA	TRBV5-1	CASSLDRENYGYTF	TGCGCCAGCAGCTTGGACAGGGAAAACTATGGCTACACCTTC
TRBJ2-1	medium-sized	NA	TRBV19	CASRPPGGIYNEQFF	TGTGCCAGTAGACCTCCGGGCGGGATCTACAATGAGCAGTTCTTC
TRBJ2-7	NA	TRBD1	TRBV27	CASSLRQGYEQYF	TGTGCCAGCAGTTTGAGACAGGGCTACGAGCAGTACTTC
TRBJ1-5	NA	TRBD1	TRBV6-1	CASSPDRGSQPQHF	TGTGCCAGCAGTCCGGACAGGGGGAGTCAGCCCCAGCATTTT
TRBJ2-3	NA	TRBD2	TRBV6-1	CASSHTSGRADTQYF	TGTGCCAGCAGTCACACTAGCGGGAGGGCAGATACGCAGTATTTT
TRBJ1-2	once	NA	TRBV7-2	CASSLTVDYGYTF	TGTGCCAGCAGCTTAACAGTGGACTATGGCTACACCTTC
TRBJ2-6	NA	TRBD1	TRBV7-9	CASSFTGAGANVLTF	TGTGCCAGCAGCTTTACAGGGGCTGGGGCCAACGTCCTGACTTTC
TRBJ1-2	NA	NA	TRBV10-3	CAISDGQGRRYGYTF	TGTGCCATCAGTGACGGGCAGGGGAGAAGATATGGCTACACCTTC
TRBJ2-3	many	NA	TRBV6-1	CASSEGGGADTQYF	TGTGCCAGCAGTGAAGGGGGGGGCGCAGATACGCAGTATTTT
TRBJ1-1	few	NA	TRBV5-1	CASSLTSVLNTEAFF	TGCGCCAGCAGCTTGACTAGCGTGCTGAACACTGAAGCTTTCTTT
TRBJ2-1	NA	NA	TRBV11-2	CASSLWGDPSSYNEQFF	TGTGCCAGCAGCTTATGGGGGGACCCCTCCTCCTACAATGAGCAGTTCTTC
TRBJ1-5	medium-sized	TRBD1	TRBV6-1	CASRRTGDLMGDQPQHF	TGTGCCAGCCGGCGGACAGGGGACCTCATGGGAGATCAGCCCCAGCATTTT
TRBJ1-2	NA	NA	TRBV19	CASKGLDGTGYGYTF	TGTGCCAGCAAGGGGCTGGACGGGACGGGCTATGGCTACACCTTC
TRBJ1-1	few	NA	TRBV28	CASSFWRVRRGAEAFF	TGTGCCAGCAGTTTCTGGCGGGTTCGGCGAGGGGCTGAAGCTTTCTTT
TRBJ2-3	few	NA	TRBV15	CATSRAAEGTDTQYF	TGTGCCACCAGCAGAGCGGCGGAGGGCACAGATACGCAGTATTTT
TRBJ2-5	NA	TRBD2	TRBV9	CASGGLAEETQYF	TGTGCCAGCGGGGGACTAGCGGAAGAGACCCAGTACTTC
TRBJ2-7	few	TRBD1	TRBV28	CASSLTGTGAFPSYEQYF	TGTGCCAGCAGCTTGACCGGGACAGGGGCCTTTCCTTCCTACGAGCAGTACTTC
TRBJ2-3	NA	TRBD2	TRBV11-2	CASSYHKLAGDQDTQYF	TGTGCCAGCAGCTACCACAAGCTAGCGGGAGATCAAGATACGCAGTATTTT
TRBJ1-2	NA	NA	TRBV7-9	CASSLDGSIKGYTF	TGTGCCAGCAGCTTAGACGGCAGCATAAAGGGCTACACCTTC
TRBJ2-2	few	NA	TRBV12-3/TRBV12-4	CASRTPNTGKLFF	TGTGCCAGTCGGACACCTAACACCGGGAAGCTGTTTTTT
TRBJ1-3	few	NA	TRBV14	CASSQDFGGVSGNTIYF	TGTGCCAGCAGCCAAGATTTTGGCGGAGTCTCTGGAAACACCATATATTTT